These 25 T cell receptor beta chains share one sample of origin, sequenced in a study of T cell repertoires in cytomegalovirus infection (dated by TCRdb to the late 2010s). Read against the paper, the sample's treatment or condition label means: in vitro stimulation with specific CMV peptide epitopes to enrich CMV-specific T cells. No cognate antigen is known for these TCRs. The sequencer listed for this sample is Illumina HiSeq 1500. The public reads were run again by TCRdb, first through fastp at Q25 and then through MiXCR, and only productive beta chains were kept. All rows with the same CDR3 protein become a single entry with the most common DNA and genes. This sample comprises 900,000 to 950,000 distinct CDR3 sequences, approximately 31% of them detected only once. More than 13% of the sample lies in the top ten. Material: cultured CD8+ T cells from PBMCs, obtained from culture after CMV antigen stimulation. The receptors originated from a human donor in good health (CMV status not recorded). Some clones in this sample may be carry-over from other donors' samples.

This chain links TRBV7-9 with TRBJ2-1, with a possible D match to TRBD2 (6 bases). This CDR3 spans 16 amino acids. Trimming removed 4 bases from V and 0 bases from J, with 13 bases in between. Germline V CDR1 and CDR2: SEHNR, FQNEAQ (reference sequence). The CDR3, as DNA: TGTGCCAGCAGCTGGACGGGGGTAGACTCCTACAATGAGCAGTTCTTC. Its protein product is CASSWTGVDSYNEQFF.

The V and J genes are TRBV10-2 and TRBJ1-2; no definite D call. Germline V gives CDR1 WSHSY, CDR2 SAAADI. The CDR3 totals 15 residues. With 3 bases removed from V and 4 bases from J, the gap between germline ends came to 15 bases. This CDR3 reads CASSDSRTAPYGYTF. In DNA, the CDR3 is TGCGCCAGCAGTGACTCCCGGACGGCGCCCTATGGCTACACCTTC.

This clonotype has a handful of counts. The chain combines TRBV6-8 with TRBJ2-1, with unresolved D. Trimming shortened V by 0 bases and J by 0 bases, and 6 bases separated the two germline ends. Germline V CDR1 and CDR2: MNHGY, SAAAGT. The CDR3 runs to 15 residues. CDR3 loop: CASSYSSSSYNEQFF. DNA of the CDR3: TGTGCCAGCAGTTACTCTTCAAGCTCCTACAATGAGCAGTTCTTC.

The chain joins TRBV7-9 to TRBJ2-1; D gene unclear. V was cut by 5 bases and J by 7 bases, with 15 bases left in between. Germline-derived CDR1 and CDR2 are SEHNR and FQNEAQ (reference sequence). CDR3 size: 14 residues. The CDR3, as DNA: TGTGCCAGCAGCGCCGCGTCACAGATGAATGAGCAGTTCTTC. Its protein product is CASSAASQMNEQFF.

A few counts support this clonotype. The germline gene is not matched at one end of the junction; a read error may be the cause. The CDR3 region is CASSLLPAHNEQFF. The CDR3 nucleotides read TGTGCTAGCAGCTTACTTCCGGCCCACAATGAGCAGTTCTTC. This rearrangement joins TRBV7-7 to TRBJ2-1; D is unresolved. The CDR3 covers 14 residues. The germline CDR1 and CDR2 sequences are SSHAT and FNYEAQ (reference sequence).

This clonotype came up many times. The CDR3 reads CASSLNSGNTQYF. The CDR3 bases are TGTGCCAGCAGCCTAAATTCCGGAAATACGCAGTATTTT. This sequence joins TRBV7-6 and TRBJ2-3; D gene unclear. V lost 5 bases and J lost 7, with 13 bases in between. The germline CDR1 and CDR2 sequences are SGHVS and FNYEAQ. The CDR3 extends over 13 amino acids.

This clonotype was counted between two and nine times. The chain links TRBV9 to TRBJ2-3; TRBD1 aligns across 7 bases. The CDR3 is made up of 16 amino acids. Germline CDR1 SGDLS, CDR2 YYNGEE. V was pared by 4 bases and J by 4 bases, with 12 bases of the junction left unmatched. Here the CDR3 reads CASSFRDREYPDTQYF. The CDR3 coding sequence is TGTGCCAGCAGCTTTCGGGACAGAGAGTATCCAGATACGCAGTATTTT.

This clonotype was found a few times. The chain employs TRBV5-1 and TRBJ1-6; 8 bases agree with TRBD1. CDR1 is SGHRS, CDR2 YFSETQ, per germline. The CDR3 contains 15 residues. The V and J ends lost 0 bases and 9 bases, in that order; junction bases with no gene match: 5. The CDR3 loop reads CASSLDQGAGSPLHF. Here the CDR3 DNA reads TGCGCCAGCAGCTTGGATCAGGGGGCTGGTTCACCCCTCCACTTT.

The sample holds many counts of this clonotype. The gene calls are TRBV6-1 and TRBJ1-1; D is perhaps TRBD1 (5 bases). V was shortened by 6 bases and J by 7 bases, with 15 bases between the two germline ends. The CDR3 totals 13 residues. Germline loops: CDR1 MNHNS, CDR2 SASEGT. CDR3 sequence: CASSPPGGGEAFF. Written as DNA, the CDR3 is TGTGCCAGCAGCCCCCCGGGGGGTGGTGAAGCTTTCTTT.

Remarks on this clonotype: One base away lies a much larger clone, so this may be a sequencing read error. The chain is built from TRBV7-9 and TRBJ2-3; D might be TRBD1 or TRBD2, each matching 5 bases. The CDR3 is 15 amino acids. The germline gives CDR1 SEHNR, CDR2 FQNEAQ (reference sequence). V lost 2 bases and J 2 bases, leaving 11 bases between the germline ends. CDR3 amino acids: CASSLLGRDTDTQYF. CDR3 DNA sequence: TGTGCCAGCAGCTTATTGGGACGGGACACAGATACGCAGTATTTT.

This clonotype has more than one count but fewer than ten. The V call is TRBV10-3, the J call TRBJ2-1, with no clear D. Germline V gene data show CDR1 as ENHRY and CDR2 as SYGVKD. V lost 6 bases and J lost 4, with 19 bases in between. CDR3 length equals 16 residues. CDR3 protein: CAISAHSGSKYNEQFF. In nucleotides, the CDR3 is TGTGCCATCAGCGCCCATTCCGGGTCGAAGTACAATGAGCAGTTCTTC.

This clonotype showed up just a few times. The rearrangement joins TRBV7-4 to TRBJ2-2; tentatively, D is TRBD1 (6 bases). The ends were cut back, 3 bases at V and 1 base at J, with 9 bases in the middle. The CDR3 has 15 residues. From germline, CDR1 is SGHVT and CDR2 SQSDAQ. In DNA, the CDR3 is TGTGCCAGCAGCTTCCAGGGGAGGAACACCGGGGAGCTGTTTTTT. As protein: CASSFQGRNTGELFF.

The V and J genes are TRBV6-2 or TRBV6-3 and TRBJ2-1; D may correspond to TRBD1 or TRBD2 (6 bases each). CDR3 length equals 15 residues. The V end was cut by 6 bases, the J end by 4 bases, with 16 bases between. Germline lookup yields CDR1 MNHEY and CDR2 SVGEGT. The CDR3: CASSYREVRYNEQFF. The CDR3 nucleotides are TGTGCCAGCAGCTACAGGGAGGTTAGGTACAATGAGCAGTTCTTC.

The chain carries TRBV25-1 and TRBJ2-3; D ambiguous. CDR1 and CDR2 (germline): MGHDK, SYGVNS. CDR3 length: 14 residues. Trimming pared 8 bases from V and 2 bases from J, leaving 14 bases between. The CDR3 region is CASLPWDNTDTQYF. As DNA, the CDR3 is TGTGCCAGCCTGCCTTGGGATAACACAGATACGCAGTATTTT.

The chain recombines TRBV6-6 with TRBJ2-3, with 7 bases matching TRBD2. The CDR3 runs 14 residues. Germline loops: CDR1 MNHNY, CDR2 SVGAGI (reference sequence). V dropped 5 bases and J dropped 2; count of bases not matched to a gene: 4. The CDR3 sequence: CASSERDFTDTQYF. In nucleotides, the CDR3 is TGTGCCAGCAGTGAGCGGGATTTCACAGATACGCAGTATTTT.

CDR3 sequence reads: CSARDWDRGQTQYF. The CDR3 DNA sequence: TGCAGTGCTAGAGATTGGGACAGGGGGCAAACCCAGTACTTC. The rearrangement links TRBV20-1 to TRBJ2-5; 12 nucleotides match TRBD1. Germline CDR1 DFQATT, CDR2 SNEGSKA (reference sequence). The CDR3 contains 14 residues. V shed 0 bases and J 8 bases; nucleotides not matched to a gene: 4.

The chain has TRBV12-5 and TRBJ2-2; the D is unclear. The CDR3 consists of 13 residues. V lost 0 bases and J lost 6, with 5 bases in between. Germline V gene sequence: CDR1 LGHNT, CDR2 FRNRAP. CDR3 in DNA: TGTGCTAGTGGTTTGGTAGTCGCCGGGGAGCTGTTTTTT. Protein product: CASGLVVAGELFF. The full variable domain, in which reference TRBV12-5 and TRBJ2-2 provide the parts outside the CDR3, is DARVTQTPRHKVTEMGQEVTMRCQPILGHNTVFWYRQTMMQGLELLAYFRNRAPLDDSGMPKDRFSAEMPDATLATLKIQPSEPRDSAVYFCASGLVVAGELFFGEGSRLTVL.

This clonotype has at least ten counts. The gene calls are TRBV11-2 and TRBJ2-4; the match to TRBD2 covers 15 bases. Germline lookup yields CDR1 SGHAT and CDR2 FQNNGV. The trim removed 2 bases at V and 7 bases at J, leaving 3 bases unmatched. The CDR3 is 16 residues long. The CDR3 is CASSLRGLAGGNIQYF. The DNA for the CDR3 is TGTGCCAGCAGCTTAAGGGGACTAGCGGGGGGCAACATTCAGTACTTC.

J is TRBJ1-5 and V is TRBV7-2; D is undetermined. There are 15 residues in the CDR3. Germline V gene data show CDR1 as SGHTA and CDR2 as FQGNSA. Trimming took off 2 bases at V and 0 bases at J, with 8 bases between the two ends. This CDR3 is CASSLSLDSNQPQHF. In DNA, the CDR3 is TGTGCCAGCAGCTTAAGTCTGGATAGCAATCAGCCCCAGCATTTT.

The rearrangement joins TRBV2 to TRBJ2-3; D is unresolved. From germline, CDR1 is SNHLY and CDR2 FYNNEI. The CDR3 loop spans 13 amino acids. Between the trimmed V and J ends, which lost 3 bases and 2 bases, there was a span of 6 bases. This CDR3 reads CASSDGFTDTQYF. CDR3 nucleotide sequence: TGTGCCAGCAGTGATGGGTTCACAGATACGCAGTATTTT.

Comments on this clonotype: At one end, the junction sequence differs from germline, possibly due to a read error. J is TRBJ2-3 and V is TRBV7-2, with 14 bases aligning to TRBD2. In germline, CDR1 is SGHTA, CDR2 FQGNSA. CDR3 length: 17 residues. Written as DNA, the CDR3 is TGTGCCATCAGCTCCCGACTAGCGGGGGGGCTGACAGATACGCAGTATTTT. Translation: CAISSRLAGGLTDTQYF.

The J gene is TRBJ2-1, the V gene TRBV7-3; no firm D call. V lost 7 bases to trimming and J lost 1 base, with 11 bases between them. Per the germline V gene, CDR1 is SGHTA and CDR2 is FQGTGA. This CDR3 spans 14 amino acids. The CDR3 sequence: CASTGLDSYNEQFF. The CDR3 region has the DNA TGTGCCAGCACCGGCCTTGATTCCTACAATGAGCAGTTCTTC.

The V and J genes are TRBV6-6 and TRBJ1-5; TRBD1 might be the D (5 bases). Trimming removed 2 bases from V and 4 bases from J, with 12 bases in between. The CDR3 contains 15 residues. In germline, CDR1 is MNHNY, CDR2 SVGAGI (reference sequence). The CDR3 sequence: CASSYVQGENQPQHF. Written as DNA, the CDR3 is TGTGCCAGCAGTTACGTGCAGGGAGAAAATCAGCCCCAGCATTTT.

The table lists this clonotype with a few counts. CDR3 coding DNA: TGTGCCAGCAGTTATCGGGCAGGGGGAACCTACGAGCAGTACGTC. Its translation: CASSYRAGGTYEQYV. The rearrangement joins TRBV6-5 to TRBJ2-7, with TRBD1 matching over 7 bases. The CDR3 consists of 15 residues. Looked up from germline, CDR1 is MNHEY and CDR2 is SVGAGI. The V gene end was trimmed by 3 bases and the J gene end by 2 bases; junction bases not matched to a gene: 7.

The V call is TRBV25-1, the J call TRBJ2-3; 10 bases line up with TRBD1. In germline, CDR1 is MGHDK, CDR2 SYGVNS. V was clipped by 1 base and J by 3 bases; unmatched bases: 7. This CDR3 has 17 residues. The chain's CDR3 is CASSEFGTGDITDTQYF. The CDR3 DNA reads as TGTGCCAGCAGTGAATTCGGGACAGGGGATATTACAGATACGCAGTATTTT.